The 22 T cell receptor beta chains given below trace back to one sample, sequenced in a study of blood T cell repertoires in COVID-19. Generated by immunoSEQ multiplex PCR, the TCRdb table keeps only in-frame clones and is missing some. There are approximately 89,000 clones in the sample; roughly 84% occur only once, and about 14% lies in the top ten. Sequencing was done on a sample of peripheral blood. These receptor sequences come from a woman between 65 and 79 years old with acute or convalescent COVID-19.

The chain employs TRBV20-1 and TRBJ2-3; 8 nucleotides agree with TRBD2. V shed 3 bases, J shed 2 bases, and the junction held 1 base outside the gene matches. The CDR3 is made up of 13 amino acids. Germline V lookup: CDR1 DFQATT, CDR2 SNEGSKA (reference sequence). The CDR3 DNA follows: TGCAGTGCTAGTAGCGGGAACACAGATACGCAGTATTTT. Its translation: CSASSGNTDTQYF.

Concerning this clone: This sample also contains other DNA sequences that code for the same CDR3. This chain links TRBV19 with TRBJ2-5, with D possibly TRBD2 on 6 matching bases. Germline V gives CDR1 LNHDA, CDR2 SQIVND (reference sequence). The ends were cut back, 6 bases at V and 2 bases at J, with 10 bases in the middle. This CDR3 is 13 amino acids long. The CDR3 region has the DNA TGTGCCAGTAGCACCGGGAGTCAAGAGACCCAGTACTTC. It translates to CASSTGSQETQYF. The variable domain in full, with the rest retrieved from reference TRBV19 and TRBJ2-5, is DGGITQSPKYLFRKEGQNVTLSCEQNLNHDAMYWYRQDPGQGLRLIYYSQIVNDFQKGDIAEGYSVSREKKESFPLTVTSAQKNPTAFYLCASSTGSQETQYFGPGTRLLVL.

In DNA, the CDR3 is TGTGCCAGCAGTTCTAGCGGGATAGCATCCTACAATGAGCAGTTCTTC. Protein product: CASSSSGIASYNEQFF. The V gene is TRBV7-9, the J gene TRBJ2-1; 9 bases agree with TRBD2. CDR3 length equals 16 residues. CDR1 and CDR2 from the germline V gene are SEHNR and FQNEAQ (reference sequence). V trimming: 6 bases; J trimming: 1 base; junction bases outside the gene matches: 7.

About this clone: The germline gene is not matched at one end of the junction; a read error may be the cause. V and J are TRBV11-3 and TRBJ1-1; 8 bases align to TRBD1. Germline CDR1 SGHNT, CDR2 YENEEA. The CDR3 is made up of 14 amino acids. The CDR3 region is CANSPDRENTEAFF. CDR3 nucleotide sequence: TGTGCCAACAGCCCGGACAGGGAGAACACTGAAGCTTTCTTT. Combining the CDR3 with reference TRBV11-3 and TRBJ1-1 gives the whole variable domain EAGVVQSPRYKIIEKKQPVAFWCNPISGHNTLYWYLQNLGQGPELLIRYENEEAVDDSQLPKDRFSAERLKGVDSTLKIQPAELGDSAVYLCANSPDRENTEAFFGQGTRLTVV.

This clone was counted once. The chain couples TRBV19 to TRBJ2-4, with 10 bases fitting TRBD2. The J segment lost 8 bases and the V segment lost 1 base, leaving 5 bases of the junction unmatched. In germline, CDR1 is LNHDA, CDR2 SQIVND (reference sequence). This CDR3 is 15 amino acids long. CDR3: CASSIASGSVDIQYF. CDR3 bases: TGTGCCAGTAGTATAGCTAGCGGGAGTGTAGACATTCAGTACTTC. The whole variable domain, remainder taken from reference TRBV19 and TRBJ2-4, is DGGITQSPKYLFRKEGQNVTLSCEQNLNHDAMYWYRQDPGQGLRLIYYSQIVNDFQKGDIAEGYSVSREKKESFPLTVTSAQKNPTAFYLCASSIASGSVDIQYFGAGTRLSVL.

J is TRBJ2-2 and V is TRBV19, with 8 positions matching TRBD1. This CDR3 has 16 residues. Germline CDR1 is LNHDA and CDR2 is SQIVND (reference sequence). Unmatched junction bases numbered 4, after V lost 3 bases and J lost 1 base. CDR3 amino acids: CASSIAGQVNTGELFF. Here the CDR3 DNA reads TGTGCCAGTAGTATCGCGGGACAGGTGAACACCGGGGAGCTGTTTTTT.

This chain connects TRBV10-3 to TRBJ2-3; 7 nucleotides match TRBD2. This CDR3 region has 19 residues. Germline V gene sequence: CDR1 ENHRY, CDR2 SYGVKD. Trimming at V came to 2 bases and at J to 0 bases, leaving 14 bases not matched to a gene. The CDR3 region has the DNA TGTGCCATCAGTGAGCCGACCTACCCGATTAGCGGGAGCACAGATACGCAGTATTTT. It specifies CAISEPTYPISGSTDTQYF.

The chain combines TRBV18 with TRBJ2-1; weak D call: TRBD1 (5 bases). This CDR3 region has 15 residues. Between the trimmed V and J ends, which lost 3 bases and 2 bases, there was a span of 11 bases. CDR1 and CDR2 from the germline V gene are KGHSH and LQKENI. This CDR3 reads CASSPVEGAYNEQFF. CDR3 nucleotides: TGTGCCAGCTCACCGGTGGAAGGGGCCTACAATGAGCAGTTCTTC. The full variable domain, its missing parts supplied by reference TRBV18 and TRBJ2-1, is NAGVMQNPRHLVRRRGQEARLRCSPMKGHSHVYWYRQLPEEGLKFMVYLQKENIIDESGMPKERFSAEFPKEGPSILRIQQVVRGDSAAYFCASSPVEGAYNEQFFGPGTRLTVL.

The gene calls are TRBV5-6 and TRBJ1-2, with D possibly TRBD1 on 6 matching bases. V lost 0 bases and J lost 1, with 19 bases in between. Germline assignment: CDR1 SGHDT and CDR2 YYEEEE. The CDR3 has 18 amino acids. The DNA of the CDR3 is TGTGCCAGCAGCTTGGTCCCGGGACAAGCGACTAATAACTATGGCTACACCTTC. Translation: CASSLVPGQATNNYGYTF.

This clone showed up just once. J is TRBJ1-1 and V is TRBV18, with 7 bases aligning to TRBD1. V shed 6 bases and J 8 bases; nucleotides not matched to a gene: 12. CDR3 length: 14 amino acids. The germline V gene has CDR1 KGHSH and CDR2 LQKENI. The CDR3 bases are TGTGCCAGCTCGGCCGGGACAGAAGAGATAGAAGCTTTCTTT. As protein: CASSAGTEEIEAFF. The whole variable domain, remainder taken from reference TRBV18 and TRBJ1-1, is NAGVMQNPRHLVRRRGQEARLRCSPMKGHSHVYWYRQLPEEGLKFMVYLQKENIIDESGMPKERFSAEFPKEGPSILRIQQVVRGDSAAYFCASSAGTEEIEAFFGQGTRLTVV.

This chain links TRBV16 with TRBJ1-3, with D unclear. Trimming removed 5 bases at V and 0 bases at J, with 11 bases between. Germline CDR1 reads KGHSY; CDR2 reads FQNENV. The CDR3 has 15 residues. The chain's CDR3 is CASSARVGSGNTIYF. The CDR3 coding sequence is TGTGCCAGCAGCGCCCGGGTAGGCTCTGGAAACACCATATATTTT.

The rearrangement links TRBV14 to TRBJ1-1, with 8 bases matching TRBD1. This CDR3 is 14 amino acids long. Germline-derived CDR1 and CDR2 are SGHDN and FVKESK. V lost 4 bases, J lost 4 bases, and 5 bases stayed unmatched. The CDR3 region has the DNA TGTGCCAGCAGCCCGACAGGGGAGTTCACTGAAGCTTTCTTT. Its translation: CASSPTGEFTEAFF.

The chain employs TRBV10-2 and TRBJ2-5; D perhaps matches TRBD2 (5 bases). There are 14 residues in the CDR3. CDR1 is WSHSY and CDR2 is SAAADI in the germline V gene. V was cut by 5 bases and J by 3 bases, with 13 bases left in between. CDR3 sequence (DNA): TGCGCCAGCAGTCAGGCCCGGGGAGAAGAGACCCAGTACTTC. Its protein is CASSQARGEETQYF.

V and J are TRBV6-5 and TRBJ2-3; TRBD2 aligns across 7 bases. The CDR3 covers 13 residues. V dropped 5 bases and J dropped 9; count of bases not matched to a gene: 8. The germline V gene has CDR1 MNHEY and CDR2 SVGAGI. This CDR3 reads CASSLTGTTTQYF. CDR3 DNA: TGTGCCAGCAGTCTTACGGGGACTACCACGCAGTATTTT.

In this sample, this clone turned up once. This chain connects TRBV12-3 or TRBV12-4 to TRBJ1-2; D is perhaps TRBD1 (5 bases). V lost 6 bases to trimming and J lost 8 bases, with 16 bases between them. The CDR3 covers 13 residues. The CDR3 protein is CASSLEGNRGYTF. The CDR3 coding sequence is TGTGCCAGCAGCTTGGAGGGGAATCGCGGCTACACCTTC.

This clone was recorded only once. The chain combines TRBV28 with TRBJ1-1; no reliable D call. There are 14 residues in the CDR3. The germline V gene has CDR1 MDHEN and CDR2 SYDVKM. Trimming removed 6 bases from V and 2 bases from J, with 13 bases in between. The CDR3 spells CASSPGGSNTEAFF. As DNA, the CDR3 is TGTGCCAGCAGCCCTGGCGGCAGCAACACTGAAGCTTTCTTT.

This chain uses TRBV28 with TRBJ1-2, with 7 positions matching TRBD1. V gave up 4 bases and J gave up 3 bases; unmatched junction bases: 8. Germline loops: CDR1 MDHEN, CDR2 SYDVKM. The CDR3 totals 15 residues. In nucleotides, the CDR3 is TGTGCCAGCAGTTCTGGGACAACAGGGGACTATGGCTACACCTTC. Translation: CASSSGTTGDYGYTF.

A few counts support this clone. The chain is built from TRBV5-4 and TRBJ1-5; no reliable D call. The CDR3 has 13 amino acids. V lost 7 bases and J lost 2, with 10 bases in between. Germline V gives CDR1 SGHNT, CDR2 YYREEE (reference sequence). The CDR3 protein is CASRGRGNQPQHF. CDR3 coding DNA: TGTGCCAGCCGCGGTCGTGGCAATCAGCCCCAGCATTTT.

The CDR3 DNA sequence: TGTGCCAGCAGTTCCGCGACAGGGCCAAACTATGGCTACACCTTC. Its protein product is CASSSATGPNYGYTF. J is TRBJ1-2 and V is TRBV28; TRBD1 agrees at 7 bases. Germline V CDR1 and CDR2: MDHEN, SYDVKM. J was trimmed by 2 bases and V by 4 bases; bases with no gene match: 7. The CDR3 contains 15 residues.

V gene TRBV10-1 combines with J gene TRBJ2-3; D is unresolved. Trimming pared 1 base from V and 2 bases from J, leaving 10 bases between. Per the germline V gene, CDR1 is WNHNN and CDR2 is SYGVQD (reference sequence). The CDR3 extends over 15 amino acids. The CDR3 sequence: CASSEYRGPTDTQYF. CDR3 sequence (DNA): TGCGCCAGCAGTGAGTACCGAGGCCCCACAGATACGCAGTATTTT.

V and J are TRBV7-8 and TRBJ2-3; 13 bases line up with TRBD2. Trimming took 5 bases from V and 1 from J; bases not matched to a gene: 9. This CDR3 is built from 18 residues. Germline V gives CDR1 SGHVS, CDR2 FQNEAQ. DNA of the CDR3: TGTGCCAGCAGCGCCTCTCGACTAGCGGGGGGCCGCACAGATACGCAGTATTTT. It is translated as CASSASRLAGGRTDTQYF.

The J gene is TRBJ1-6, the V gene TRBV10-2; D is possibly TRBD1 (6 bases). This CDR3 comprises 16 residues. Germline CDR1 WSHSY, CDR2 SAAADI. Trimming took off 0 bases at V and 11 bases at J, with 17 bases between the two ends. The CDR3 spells CASSESIIRGGTPLHF. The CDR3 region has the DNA TGCGCCAGCAGTGAGTCGATTATCAGGGGTGGTACACCCCTCCACTTT.